Listed here are 4 T cell receptor beta chains from one sample, sequenced in a study of T cell responses to AZD1222 COVID-19 vaccine (dated by TCRdb to the early 2020s). Explained via the paper, the time point label denotes: baseline before first vaccination. Library generation was performed with the immunoSEQ multiplex PCR assay. TCRdb took this table from immuneACCESS and kept in-frame rearrangements with V and J called. Such tables lack part of the clones; where checked against another copy, unresolved V genes explain under half of the gap, and the rest is unexplained. Within this sample are 140,000 to 150,000 clones, with more than 80% of them counted one time only. The ten largest clones represent 1.5% to 2% of the sample. Source: peripheral blood, taken on day 0 of AZD1222 vaccination. These TCRs come from an adult in good health.

This chain connects TRBV19 to TRBJ2-2, with TRBD2 matching 8 bases. The CDR3 runs to 17 residues. Germline CDR1 LNHDA, CDR2 SQIVND (reference sequence). V shed 5 bases, J shed 3 bases, and the junction held 11 bases outside the gene matches. CDR3 region: CASSAPRLATDTGELFF. CDR3 nucleotide sequence: TGTGCCAGTAGTGCACCCAGACTAGCGACAGACACCGGGGAGCTGTTTTTT.

This sequence joins TRBV24-1 and TRBJ2-4, with TRBD1 matching 7 bases. CDR1 is KGHDR, CDR2 SFDVKD, per germline. The CDR3 spans 10 residues. J lost 9 bases, V lost 9 bases, and 1 base had no gene match. CDR3 residues: CATRDSIQYF. The CDR3 DNA sequence: TGTGCCACCCGGGACAGCATTCAGTACTTC.

In DNA, the CDR3 is TGTGCCTGGAGGAGTGGATCACCCCTCCACTTT. Translation: CAWRSGSPLHF. J is TRBJ1-6 and V is TRBV30, with unresolved D. Germline V gene lookup returns CDR1 GTSNPN and CDR2 SVGIG (reference sequence). The CDR3 spans 11 residues. The V end lost 3 bases, the J end lost 10 bases, and 7 bases lay between the germline ends.

The chain couples TRBV30 to TRBJ1-1; no reliable D call. Trimming took off 0 bases at V and 4 bases at J, with 9 bases between the two ends. This CDR3 region has 13 residues. The V gene's germline CDR1 is GTSNPN and CDR2 SVGIG (reference sequence). The CDR3 nucleotides are TGTGCCTGGAGTGTAACCCCGAGCACTGAAGCTTTCTTT. Amino acids: CAWSVTPSTEAFF.